This TCR beta chain was found in a study of vaccination effects on CD4 cells after COVID-19. At the level of the study: After vaccination, a few convalescent patients were sampled at early and late time points. Study outcomes and limitations: Post-vaccine spike-reactive clones in convalescents were mainly new vaccine-induced clones. Substantial clonal contraction characterized both infection- and vaccine-induced clones late after vaccination.

Generated by immunoSEQ multiplex PCR, the TCRdb table keeps only in-frame clones and is missing some. The table shows about 14,000 clones, with 73% occurring only once. Looked up from germline, CDR1 is MNHNY and CDR2 is SVGAGI (reference sequence). V dropped 2 bases and J dropped 8; count of bases not matched to a gene: 8. This CDR3 comprises 15 residues. Sequencing followed a ViraFEST assay step that expanded antigen-specific CD4+ T cells with viral peptide pools. Subsequent to approximately 9 days of culture, CD4+ T cells were isolated. This individual tested PCR-positive for SARS-CoV-2 infection between March and December 2020. The participants, recipients of two vaccine doses, got either BNT162b2 or mRNA-1273. Cultures had half their medium replaced with IL-2 medium on days 3 and 7. As to this clone: Its specificity is unknown.

The sample consisted of CD4+ T cells from PBMCs cultured with HCoV-NL63 spike peptides, taken after COVID-19 vaccination. V usage is TRBV6-6 and J usage is TRBJ1-2, with TRBD1 identical over 10 bases. The receptor was derived from a human donor who had a prior SARS-CoV-2 infection. In DNA form, the CDR3 reads TGTGCCAGCAGTTACATGGGACAGGGGTCGCCCGGCTACACCTTC. This encodes CASSYMGQGSPGYTF.